This TCR beta chain was observed in a study of blood T cell repertoires in COVID-19. For the study at large: Both acute and convalescent COVID-19 samples were obtained from the United States, Italy and Spain. T cells, B-cell-depleted T cells, or PBMCs provided the cDNA or gDNA that served as material.

In the source study's methods: Amplifying reference gene primers gave estimates of nucleated cell counts. The assay was immunoSEQ multiplex PCR, and TCRdb's table has in-frame clones only and misses some. The DNA gave D and trimming, while V, J and clone size come from that table. The repertoire holds under 200,000 clones, with 70% to 90% as singletons. Germline lookup yields CDR1 SGHAT and CDR2 FQNNGV. CDR3 length equals 12 residues. J was trimmed by 6 bases and V by 5 bases; bases with no gene match: 3. Patients of the Seattle cohort, enrolled during active infection, were followed longitudinally. This sequence was found in a woman of 80 years or more with COVID-19, enrolled during active disease. Sequenced sample: peripheral blood. The chain carries TRBV11-2 and TRBJ2-7; 8 bases match TRBD1. CDR3 residues: CASSPQGGEQYF. The CDR3 DNA is TGTGCCAGCAGCCCACAGGGGGGCGAGCAGTACTTC.